This T cell receptor (beta chain) appears in the sequencing data of a study of graft-versus-host responses after intestinal transplantation. In the study overall: Each transplant was multivisceral, liver-intestinal, or isolated intestinal. Each patient got anti-thymocyte globulin induction, then tacrolimus and steroids for roughly 3 years. The study's findings and limits: The study found high graft-versus-host to host-versus-graft clonal ratios in allografts of patients with graft-donor T cell macrochimerism. In recipient marrow, GvH clones were found, and some appeared first in ileum or blood.

Sequencing was performed with immunoSEQ multiplex PCR; in TCRdb, only in-frame clones are kept and a portion is missing. The repertoire holds around 30,000 clones, with more than 85% as singletons. The CDR3 length is 15 residues. CDR1 is MDHEN, CDR2 SYDVKM, per germline. V lost 6 bases to trimming and J lost 6 bases, with 15 bases between them. On this clone: Antigen unknown.

Sequenced material: PBMCs, taken just over 65 days after intestinal transplant. This TCR was recovered from a human patient who received an intestinal transplant, so some T cells may come from the graft donor. V is TRBV28 and J is TRBJ1-6; a possible D gene is TRBD1 (5 bases). The CDR3: CASSRTGTRNSPLHF. CDR3 nucleotide sequence: TGTGCCAGCAGCCGCACCGGGACTCGTAATTCACCCCTCCACTTT.